The source of this TCR beta chain is a study of CD8 T cells in ankylosing spondylitis. Study conclusions and caveats: Reported data indicate significant enrichment of disease-linked clones within matched ankylosing spondylitis synovial fluid. Disease-linked clones bore a CD8+ phenotype and were relatively rare in peripheral blood.

J was trimmed by 2 bases and V by 5 bases; bases with no gene match: 8. Looked up from germline, CDR1 is MNHEY and CDR2 is SMNVEV (reference sequence). This CDR3 contains 15 residues. Each TCR beta library was made by quantitative 5'-RACE that incorporated molecular barcodes. In TCRdb, the 5' RACE reads were re-called with MiXCR into one record per CDR3 protein. The table lists 200,000 or so distinct CDR3 sequences, 20% to 30% of them singletons. As concerns this clonotype: What it recognizes is unknown.

The receptor was isolated from a male donor with ankylosing spondylitis or in good health (not recorded which). Sequencing was performed on blood, either unsorted or a sorted T cell fraction (not recorded which). The chain employs TRBV27 and TRBJ1-1; 7 positions match TRBD1. The CDR3, as DNA: TGTGCCAGCAGTGGGGGGCGGGACAGAAACACTGAAGCTTTCTTT. Translation gives CASSGGRDRNTEAFF.